The next 14 T cell receptor beta chains were all read from a single sample in a study of T cells expressing NK-cell markers. TCRdb derives one entry per CDR3 protein from the 5' RACE reads, leaving out DNA. The table for this sample gives 500,000 to 700,000 distinct CDR3 sequences. The sample taken for sequencing was blood T cells: a sorted CD56 or NKG2C T cell subset, CD4+ or CD8+ T cells, or bulk PBMC T cells (not recorded which). The receptors stem from a man in his late teens or twenties in good health.

The chain couples TRBV20-1 to TRBJ2-5; checking the TCRdb D call of TRBD2 is not possible without DNA. CDR1 and CDR2 (germline): DFQATT, SNEGSKA (reference sequence). This CDR3 is 14 amino acids long. The CDR3 is CSARAGGTRETQFF.

V and J are TRBV6-5 and TRBJ1-3; the D gene TCRdb calls, TRBD1, cannot be checked with no DNA. Germline V CDR1 and CDR2: MNHEY, SVGAGI. The CDR3 covers 17 residues. CDR3 residues: CASSYPGAGDSGNTIYF.

This chain connects TRBV11-2 to TRBJ2-1; as DNA is missing, the TRBD2 call by TCRdb cannot be tested. Germline loops: CDR1 SGHAT, CDR2 FQNNGV. The CDR3 length is 14 residues. CDR3 residues: CASSLEEGRNEQFF.

The gene calls are TRBV5-1 and TRBJ2-5; TCRdb selects TRBD2, and the lack of DNA leaves this call unchecked. Germline V gene lookup returns CDR1 SGHRS and CDR2 YFSETQ. The CDR3 is made up of 15 amino acids. CDR3 amino acids: CASSLSRLVDETQYF.

The V call is TRBV4-3, the J call TRBJ2-7; the TCRdb call, TRBD1, lacks DNA for checking. Germline V lookup: CDR1 LGHNA, CDR2 YSLEER. This CDR3 contains 15 residues. The CDR3 sequence is CASSQTRQGGYEQYF.

The V gene is TRBV6-1, the J gene TRBJ2-5; TCRdb returns TRBD2, unconfirmable since there is no DNA. This CDR3 comprises 15 residues. From germline, CDR1 is MNHNS and CDR2 SASEGT. CDR3 amino acids: CATQASRDFKKTQYF.

The genes are TRBV6-5 and TRBJ1-1; the D call of TRBD1 rests on TCRdb alone, since no DNA is present to check it. This CDR3 is built from 15 residues. Germline loops: CDR1 MNHEY, CDR2 SVGAGI. CDR3 sequence: CASSTTGGSGTEAFF.

V is TRBV5-5 and J is TRBJ2-2; TCRdb selects TRBD2, and the lack of DNA leaves this call unchecked. Germline V gene lookup returns CDR1 SGHKS and CDR2 YYEKEE (reference sequence). The CDR3 runs 12 residues. The CDR3: CASRTSAGELFF.

The chain links TRBV10-3 to TRBJ2-2; TCRdb lists TRBD1, though no DNA is available to test this call. The CDR3 contains 17 residues. Germline-derived CDR1 and CDR2 are ENHRY and SYGVKD. CDR3 in amino acids: CAISVRKTGVETGELFF.

The V gene is TRBV7-2, the J gene TRBJ1-2. CDR3 length: 16 amino acids. Germline-derived CDR1 and CDR2 are SGHTA and FQGNSA. CDR3 in amino acids: CASSLALRHRNYGYTF.

The CDR3 region is CSVLRKRDLQYF. The chain joins TRBV29-1 to TRBJ2-3; TCRdb calls TRBD2, which cannot be checked without DNA. CDR3 size: 12 residues. Germline V gives CDR1 SQVTM, CDR2 ANQGSEA.

The rearrangement links TRBV7-2 to TRBJ2-2; TCRdb indicates TRBD1, and absent DNA this call remains unverified. The CDR3 length is 15 residues. Per germline, CDR1 SGHTA and CDR2 FQGNSA. The CDR3 sequence is CASSRDRVDTGELFF.

This chain links TRBV9 with TRBJ2-2; TCRdb gives TRBD2 as the D gene, but with no DNA this cannot be confirmed. CDR1 is SGDLS and CDR2 is YYNGEE in the germline V gene. CDR3 size: 16 residues. CDR3 amino acids: CASSVEGGKNTGELFF.

V and J are TRBV7-9 and TRBJ2-3; no DNA is available, so the TRBD1 call from TCRdb remains unchecked. The germline V gene has CDR1 SEHNR and CDR2 FQNEAQ (reference sequence). There are 15 residues in the CDR3. The CDR3: CASSLNSGTVDTQYF.